Each of the 5 T cell receptor beta chains below was sequenced from the same sample in a study of blood T cell repertoires in COVID-19. Method: immunoSEQ multiplex PCR; TCRdb's copy keeps in-frame clones and lacks some. In the table there are 200,000 to 300,000 clones, approximately 80% of which are singletons. Sequencing input: peripheral blood. The receptor source for this set is a middle-aged man who had recovered from COVID-19.

V and J are TRBV10-2 and TRBJ2-7; the D gene is possibly TRBD2 (5 bases). Trimming removed 8 bases from V and 2 bases from J, with 13 bases in between. The CDR3 sequence is 13 residues long. Germline V gene data show CDR1 as WSHSY and CDR2 as SAAADI. The CDR3 region is CASGETEPYEQYF. In DNA, the CDR3 is TGCGCCAGCGGGGAGACGGAGCCCTACGAGCAGTACTTC.

The genes are TRBV13 and TRBJ1-1; D remains ambiguous. V gave up 3 bases and J gave up 0 bases, with 11 bases separating them. Germline V gene lookup returns CDR1 PRHDT and CDR2 FYEKMQ (reference sequence). The CDR3 length is 15 residues. The CDR3 DNA reads as TGTGCCAGCAGCTTTACGCCAGGTATGAACACTGAAGCTTTCTTT. This sequence encodes CASSFTPGMNTEAFF. The variable domain in full, completed from reference TRBV13 and TRBJ1-1, reads AAGVIQSPRHLIKEKRETATLKCYPIPRHDTVYWYQQGPGQDPQFLISFYEKMQSDKGSIPDRFSAQQFSDYHSELNMSSLELGDSALYFCASSFTPGMNTEAFFGQGTRLTVV.

The rearrangement uses TRBV6-5 and TRBJ2-2; D perhaps matches TRBD2 (5 bases). Trimming took 6 bases from V and 10 from J, leaving 12 bases between them. The V gene's germline CDR1 is MNHEY and CDR2 SVGAGI. There are 12 residues in the CDR3. CDR3 nucleotide sequence: TGTGCCAGCAGCCGTAGCGTGGAGGAGCTGTTTTTT. It is translated as CASSRSVEELFF.

The CDR3 is CASSSKREVYEQYF. CDR3 DNA sequence: TGTGCCAGCAGTTCCAAGCGGGAGGTGTACGAGCAGTACTTC. V and J are TRBV27 and TRBJ2-7; 9 positions match TRBD2. This CDR3 spans 14 amino acids. Germline V gives CDR1 MNHEY, CDR2 SMNVEV (reference sequence). J was trimmed by 4 bases and V by 4 bases; bases with no gene match: 5.

The sample holds a few counts of this clone. The sample holds other DNA sequences that translate to the same CDR3. This chain uses TRBV6-6 with TRBJ1-2; D might be TRBD1 (6 bases). The V and J ends lost 6 bases and 8 bases respectively, with 16 bases between them. The CDR3 runs 13 residues. Germline V gives CDR1 MNHNY, CDR2 SVGAGI (reference sequence). CDR3 in amino acids: CASSDTGTYGYTF. CDR3 coding DNA: TGTGCCAGCAGCGACACCGGGACATACGGCTACACCTTC.